Included here is one TCR beta chain sequence, with context. CDR3 length: 13 amino acids. The V end was cut by 6 bases, the J end by 8 bases, with 16 bases between. CDR1 and CDR2 (germline): SGHTA, FQGNSA. The entry originates in a study of T cell responses to AZD1222 COVID-19 vaccine. Study context: Pooled samples include second doses given at about 4 or 12 weeks.

Repertoires were generated with immunoSEQ multiplex PCR, while TCRdb's copy carries only in-frame clones and drops some. The sample has over 150,000 clones, about 92% seen once. This specimen consisted of peripheral blood, obtained on day 0 of AZD1222 vaccination. The receptor's source is an adult in good health. The gene calls are TRBV7-2 and TRBJ1-2, with D tentatively TRBD1 (5 bases). CDR3 nucleotides: TGTGCCAGCAGTAACAATGGGGCCCGGGGCTACACCTTC. This encodes CASSNNGARGYTF.